Below, 22 T cell receptor beta chains from the same sample are listed, as sequenced in a study. Each CDR3 protein is one row after TCRdb ran MiXCR on the 5' RACE reads. The sample comprises tens of thousands of distinct CDR3 sequences, 25% to 35% of which are singletons, and roughly 1.9% rests with the top ten. Sequencing was done on a sample of naive CD4+ T cells sorted from blood. Described subset: naive CD4+ T cells, CD4+CD45RA+CD25-. These receptors all stem from a female donor with breast cancer.

This clonotype appeared many times. The chain carries TRBV6-6 and TRBJ2-1; 8 bases are shared with TRBD2. Germline V gives CDR1 MNHNY, CDR2 SVGAGI (reference sequence). The CDR3 is 15 residues long. The V gene end was trimmed by 0 bases and the J gene end by 8 bases; junction bases not matched to a gene: 6. The CDR3 DNA reads TGTGCCAGCAGTTACTCAAGCGGGGGTTATGATGAGCAGTTCTTC. Translated: CASSYSSGGYDEQFF.

V and J are TRBV5-1 and TRBJ1-3; D not resolved. Germline assignment: CDR1 SGHRS and CDR2 YFSETQ. This CDR3 contains 13 residues. Trimming removed 3 bases from V and 2 bases from J, with 6 bases in between. CDR3 residues: CASSSEPGNTIYF. CDR3 nucleotides: TGCGCCAGCAGCTCAGAGCCTGGAAACACCATATATTTT.

This clonotype was recorded a few times. The chain combines TRBV12-3 or TRBV12-4 with TRBJ1-6, with 7 bases lining up with TRBD1. With 5 bases clipped from V and 11 bases from J, the junction kept 6 bases outside the gene matches. The CDR3 extends over 13 amino acids. The CDR3 spells CASSQDRNPPLHF. The CDR3 DNA reads TGTGCCAGCAGTCAGGACAGGAATCCACCCCTCCACTTT.

The J gene is TRBJ2-1, the V gene TRBV4-2; TRBD2 might be the D (5 bases). Trimming removed 1 base from V and 1 base from J, with 8 bases in between. Germline V gene lookup returns CDR1 LGHNA and CDR2 YNFKEQ. The CDR3 consists of 15 residues. CDR3 nucleotides: TGTGCCAGCAGCCAAGTCGGCGGGTCCTACAATGAGCAGTTCTTC. Amino acids: CASSQVGGSYNEQFF.

In its sample, this clonotype was seen once. This chain uses TRBV7-3 with TRBJ2-3, with a tentative D call TRBD2 (6 bases). V lost 5 bases and J lost 6, with 21 bases in between. The CDR3 runs 16 residues. Germline V CDR1 and CDR2: SGHTA, FQGTGA. CDR3 protein: CASSPDGGSRSDTQYF. The CDR3, as DNA: TGTGCCAGCAGCCCCGATGGAGGGAGTAGGTCCGATACGCAGTATTTT.

V and J are TRBV5-1 and TRBJ2-7; no definite D call. With 0 bases removed from V and 7 bases from J, the gap between germline ends came to 17 bases. Germline lookup yields CDR1 SGHRS and CDR2 YFSETQ. The CDR3 extends over 15 amino acids. CDR3: CASSLEARKNEEQYF. The DNA of the CDR3 is TGCGCCAGCAGCTTGGAGGCGCGAAAAAACGAGGAGCAGTACTTC. Combining the CDR3 with reference TRBV5-1 and TRBJ2-7 gives the whole variable domain KAGVTQTPRYLIKTRGQQVTLSCSPISGHRSVSWYQQTPGQGLQFLFEYFSETQRNKGNFPGRFSGRQFSNSRSEMNVSTLELGDSALYLCASSLEARKNEEQYFGPGTRLTVT.

The J gene is TRBJ1-5, the V gene TRBV7-3; D call uncertain. The germline gives CDR1 SGHTA, CDR2 FQGTGA. With 4 bases removed from V and 6 bases from J, the gap between germline ends came to 10 bases. The CDR3 is made up of 13 amino acids. The CDR3 DNA reads TGTGCCAGCAGCTGGGCAGTCGGTCAGCCCCAGCATTTT. Translating gives CASSWAVGQPQHF.

This clonotype was seen only a few times. V gene TRBV3-1 combines with J gene TRBJ2-3; TRBD2 matches 11 bases. V was clipped by 3 bases and J by 0 bases; unmatched bases: 2. Germline CDR1 reads LGHDT; CDR2 reads YNNKEL (reference sequence). CDR3 length: 16 amino acids. CDR3 sequence: CASSQLAGGSTDTQYF. The CDR3 region has the DNA TGTGCCAGCAGCCAGCTAGCGGGGGGCAGCACAGATACGCAGTATTTT.

This clonotype was detected a few times. The CDR3 sequence: CASTRGPGGGQPQHF. Here the CDR3 DNA reads TGTGCCAGCACCCGAGGTCCTGGTGGCGGTCAGCCCCAGCATTTT. The V call is TRBV6-1, the J call TRBJ1-5; D is ambiguous. CDR1 MNHNS and CDR2 SASEGT come from the germline V gene. Trimming shortened V by 7 bases and J by 6 bases, and 19 bases separated the two germline ends. There are 15 residues in the CDR3.

CDR3 coding DNA: TGCGCCAGCAGCCCTTTACGTGGGCCCCAGCATTTT. Its protein is CASSPLRGPQHF. This sequence joins TRBV4-1 and TRBJ1-5; D remains ambiguous. The ends were cut back, 4 bases at V and 9 bases at J, with 10 bases in the middle. CDR1 is MGHRA and CDR2 is YSYEKL in the germline V gene. This CDR3 has 12 residues.

The table lists this clonotype with a few counts. The V gene is TRBV30, the J gene TRBJ2-5; 10 nucleotides align to TRBD2. The CDR3 spans 15 residues. Germline-derived CDR1 and CDR2 are GTSNPN and SVGIG (reference sequence). J was trimmed by 3 bases and V by 3 bases; bases with no gene match: 7. The CDR3 nucleotides read TGTGCCTGGAGAAAAGCGGGGGGGCGTAAAGAGACCCAGTACTTC. This gives the protein CAWRKAGGRKETQYF.

This clonotype was seen a handful of times. The genes are TRBV7-9 and TRBJ2-2; perhaps TRBD2 as D (6 bases). CDR1 and CDR2 from the germline V gene are SEHNR and FQNEAQ (reference sequence). The CDR3 has 20 amino acids. V was shortened by 7 bases and J by 0 bases, with 27 bases between the two germline ends. CDR3 protein: CASTPWGEARKISNTGELFF. The CDR3 DNA is TGTGCCAGCACCCCCTGGGGGGAGGCCCGGAAGATATCGAACACCGGGGAGCTGTTTTTT.

This clonotype was observed a few times. J is TRBJ2-3 and V is TRBV12-3 or TRBV12-4; the match to TRBD2 covers 12 bases. The length of the CDR3 is 16 residues. Unmatched junction bases numbered 4, after V lost 5 bases and J lost 1 base. CDR3 DNA sequence: TGTGCCAGCAGTGTCTGGACTAGCGGGGGCACAGATACGCAGTATTTT. It is translated as CASSVWTSGGTDTQYF.

The chain employs TRBV7-3 and TRBJ2-5, with 8 nucleotides matching TRBD1. The CDR3 is made up of 15 amino acids. V lost 5 bases to trimming and J lost 3 bases; unmatched junction nucleotides: 8. CDR1 is SGHTA and CDR2 is FQGTGA in the germline V gene. CDR3 coding DNA: TGTGCCAGCAGCCAAGGGGACAGGCCCGAAGAGACCCAGTACTTC. It codes for CASSQGDRPEETQYF.

The table lists this clonotype with a few counts. The rearrangement joins TRBV3-1 to TRBJ2-5; D remains ambiguous. CDR1 is LGHDT, CDR2 YNNKEL, per germline (reference sequence). CDR3 size: 13 residues. Trimming removed 2 bases from V and 5 bases from J, with 9 bases in between. In DNA, the CDR3 is TGTGCCAGCAGCCAATTTCGTGATGAGACCCAGTACTTC. Its translation is CASSQFRDETQYF.

CDR3 residues: CAWSGSTREETQYF. The CDR3 DNA reads as TGTGCCTGGAGTGGTTCGACCCGAGAGGAGACCCAGTACTTC. The V and J genes are TRBV30 and TRBJ2-5; no clear D gene. CDR3 length: 14 residues. Germline values: CDR1 GTSNPN, CDR2 SVGIG (reference sequence). Trimming removed 1 base from V and 5 bases from J, with 14 bases in between.

At least ten counts were recorded for this clonotype. The CDR3 reads CASSVGGLAGHEQYF. The CDR3 bases are TGTGCCAGCAGCGTGGGGGGACTAGCGGGCCACGAGCAGTACTTC. The J gene is TRBJ2-7, the V gene TRBV9, with TRBD2 matching 12 bases. The germline gives CDR1 SGDLS, CDR2 YYNGEE. Unmatched junction bases numbered 5, after V lost 2 bases and J lost 5 bases. This CDR3 is 15 amino acids long.

The chain employs TRBV30 and TRBJ1-5; no definite D call. Per the germline V gene, CDR1 is GTSNPN and CDR2 is SVGIG (reference sequence). V gave up 0 bases and J gave up 3 bases, with 6 bases separating them. This CDR3 has 13 residues. In nucleotides, the CDR3 is TGTGCCTGGAGTGTCACAAACAATCAGCCCCAGCATTTT. Its translation is CAWSVTNNQPQHF. The complete variable domain, with remaining parts taken from reference TRBV30 and TRBJ1-5, reads SQTIHQWPATLVQPVGSPLSLECTVEGTSNPNLYWYRQAAGRGLQLLFYSVGIGQISSEVPQNLSASRPQDRQFILSSKKLLLSDSGFYLCAWSVTNNQPQHFGDGTRLSIL.

On this clonotype: Just one base apart from a much larger clone, this may be a read error. The chain couples TRBV27 to TRBJ2-7, with D uncertain. The CDR3 runs 15 residues. Germline V CDR1 and CDR2: MNHEY, SMNVEV (reference sequence). The CDR3 loop is CAGSPHSATTYEQYF. CDR3 nucleotide sequence: TGTGCCGGCAGTCCCCACTCGGCTACCACCTACGAGCAGTACTTC.

This clonotype was counted at least ten times. The V gene is TRBV29-1, the J gene TRBJ2-7; D possibly corresponds to TRBD1 (5 bases). Germline V gene sequence: CDR1 SQVTM, CDR2 ANQGSEA. The CDR3 length is 11 residues. The ends were cut back, 4 bases at V and 5 bases at J, with 9 bases in the middle. DNA of the CDR3: TGCAGCGTTGGTGTAGGGGACGAGCAGTACTTC. The encoded protein is CSVGVGDEQYF.

This sequence joins TRBV9 and TRBJ2-7; D gene ambiguous. Germline V gene data show CDR1 as SGDLS and CDR2 as YYNGEE. The CDR3 consists of 19 residues. V was shortened by 0 bases and J by 1 base, with 23 bases between the two germline ends. The CDR3 coding sequence is TGTGCCAGCAGCGTAGGTCCCTCTATTCCACCCTTAGAGTCCTACGAGCAGTACTTC. Translated: CASSVGPSIPPLESYEQYF.

A few counts support this clonotype. The chain carries TRBV6-5 and TRBJ1-2; the D gene is possibly TRBD1 (5 bases). Trimming shortened V by 6 bases and J by 2 bases, and 10 bases separated the two germline ends. This CDR3 contains 13 residues. Germline loops: CDR1 MNHEY, CDR2 SVGAGI. DNA of the CDR3: TGTGCCAGCAGGTGGTCAGGGAACTATGGCTACACCTTC. Translation gives CASRWSGNYGYTF.